The entry below gives a single T cell receptor beta chain sequence along with its context. The data were taken from a study of blood T cell repertoires in COVID-19. Study in general: From the United States, Italy and Spain came samples of acute and convalescent COVID-19. PBMCs, B-cell-depleted T cells, or T cells were the source of the cDNA or gDNA that made up the material.

This CDR3 is 15 amino acids long. Looked up from germline, CDR1 is LNHNV and CDR2 is YYDKDF (reference sequence). V lost 8 bases to trimming and J lost 1 base, with 17 bases between them. Per the original data handling: Researchers report that nucleated cell counts were estimated from reference gene primer amplification. Only in-frame clones appear in the TCRdb table, and some are missing; sequencing was by immunoSEQ multiplex PCR. For V, J and clone size, that table is used; D and trimming come from the DNA. The repertoire holds more than 200,000 clones, with around 88% as singletons. The sequencing input was peripheral blood. The clonotype originates from a woman aged 45-59 years with acute or convalescent COVID-19. V gene TRBV15 combines with J gene TRBJ1-1, with D hard to call. The CDR3 region is CATQQRRWTNTEAFF. DNA of the CDR3: TGTGCCACCCAGCAGAGGAGGTGGACGAACACTGAAGCTTTCTTT.